This passage covers 25 T cell receptor beta chains from one sample sequenced in a study of Ad26.COV2.S vaccination and SARS-CoV-2 variants. Sample treatment: around 19 received Ad26.COV2.S at low or high dose, single or two shots; five or six received placebo; per-sample allocation not given. Repertoires come from day 63 after the first vaccine or placebo injection. TCRdb keeps only in-frame clones here, not all; method: immunoSEQ multiplex PCR. The repertoire consists of around 370,000 clones, with more than 75% occurring once and the leading ten covering less than 4%. The source material was peripheral blood, sampled in a trial of Ad26.COV2.S vaccine versus placebo. Every receptor here comes from a person aged 18-65 years who received the Ad26.COV2.S COVID-19 vaccine or a placebo.

This chain uses TRBV27 with TRBJ2-7; D may be TRBD2 (5 bases). Germline V CDR1 and CDR2: MNHEY, SMNVEV (reference sequence). CDR3 length: 11 residues. V dropped 5 bases and J dropped 5 bases, with 7 bases sitting between them. CDR3 nucleotide sequence: TGTGCCAGCAGTAAGGGAGACGAGCAGTACTTC. Translation gives CASSKGDEQYF.

This clone has only one observation. V is TRBV7-8 and J is TRBJ1-4; no firm D call. The CDR3 runs to 12 residues. Per germline, CDR1 SGHVS and CDR2 FQNEAQ. Trimming removed 5 bases from V and 7 bases from J, with 8 bases in between. CDR3 residues: CASSRAPEKLFF. CDR3 DNA: TGTGCCAGCAGCAGAGCCCCTGAAAAACTGTTTTTT.

This clone turned up a few times. V and J are TRBV18 and TRBJ1-1, with a weak D call TRBD1 (5 bases). V lost 3 bases, J lost 1 base, and 15 bases lay in between. The CDR3 covers 16 residues. The V gene's germline CDR1 is KGHSH and CDR2 LQKENI. CDR3 in DNA: TGTGCCAGCTCACCGGAGACTGGGGGGGGGAACACTGAAGCTTTCTTT. Encoded protein: CASSPETGGGNTEAFF.

The J gene is TRBJ2-7, the V gene TRBV2, with 9 bases fitting TRBD1. V lost 4 bases to trimming and J lost 5 bases; unmatched junction nucleotides: 6. The CDR3 spans 14 residues. Germline assignment: CDR1 SNHLY and CDR2 FYNNEI. The CDR3 DNA reads TGTGCCAGCAGTGGGGACAGGGCGGAACACGAGCAGTACTTC. It specifies CASSGDRAEHEQYF.

The chain couples TRBV11-3 to TRBJ2-5; D remains unclear. V lost 1 base and J lost 5, with 8 bases in between. Germline V CDR1 and CDR2: SGHNT, YENEEA. CDR3 length: 13 amino acids. DNA for the CDR3: TGTGCCAGCAGCTTAGGGGTCGTGGAGACCCAGTACTTC. This codes for CASSLGVVETQYF.

This chain connects TRBV4-3 to TRBJ1-6; possible D gene TRBD1, 5 bases. CDR3 length equals 15 residues. V lost 0 bases and J lost 9, with 12 bases in between. From germline, CDR1 is LGHNA and CDR2 YSLEER. Written as DNA, the CDR3 is TGCGCCAGCAGCCAAGATCGCGGGACCGGTTCACCCCTCCACTTT. It specifies CASSQDRGTGSPLHF.

The V gene is TRBV7-6, the J gene TRBJ2-5, with a possible D match to TRBD1 (6 bases). Trimming took 5 bases from V and 2 from J, leaving 30 bases between them. The CDR3 spans 20 residues. The germline V gene encodes CDR1 SGHVS and CDR2 FNYEAQ. As DNA, the CDR3 is TGTGCCAGCAGCCAACTTGTCGCAGGTGCAGGGGCTCCGAGACAAGAGACCCAGTACTTC. Residues: CASSQLVAGAGAPRQETQYF.

The chain links TRBV5-1 to TRBJ2-5, with D possibly matching TRBD2 (6 bases). Germline CDR1 and CDR2: SGHRS and YFSETQ. This CDR3 is built from 14 residues. With 4 bases removed from V and 1 base from J, the gap between germline ends came to 11 bases. CDR3 coding DNA: TGCGCCAGCAGCGCGGGACGTCCCCAAGAGACCCAGTACTTC. Its protein product is CASSAGRPQETQYF.

V usage is TRBV7-9 and J usage is TRBJ1-2; the D gene is possibly TRBD1 (5 bases). The V end was cut by 5 bases, the J end by 4 bases, with 17 bases between. Germline V gene data show CDR1 as SEHNR and CDR2 as FQNEAQ (reference sequence). The CDR3 loop spans 15 amino acids. CDR3: CASSRGGTETYGYTF. For the CDR3, the DNA is TGTGCCAGCAGCCGAGGAGGGACGGAGACCTATGGCTACACCTTC.

This clone has just a few counts. Other DNA sequences from this sample encode an identical CDR3 as well. This sequence joins TRBV19 and TRBJ1-5, with TRBD1 as a possible D gene (5 bases). Trimming stripped 3 bases from V and 7 bases from J, with 7 bases between. The CDR3 is 12 amino acids. CDR1 is LNHDA, CDR2 SQIVND, per germline (reference sequence). The CDR3 loop is CASSMRQQPQHF. The CDR3 nucleotides read TGTGCCAGTAGTATGAGACAGCAGCCCCAGCATTTT.

This sequence joins TRBV3-1 (or the pseudogene TRBV3-2) and TRBJ1-4; D unresolved. Germline V gives CDR1 LGHDT, CDR2 YNNKEL (reference sequence). This CDR3 is 14 amino acids long. The V end was cut by 4 bases, the J end by 8 bases, with 14 bases between. The CDR3 coding sequence is TGTGCCAGCAGCCCCCGACGGTCGGAGGAAAAACTGTTTTTT. This translates into CASSPRRSEEKLFF.

The V and J genes are TRBV6-5 and TRBJ2-2, with 8 bases lining up with TRBD1. Germline lookup yields CDR1 MNHEY and CDR2 SVGAGI. After removal of 0 bases from V and 8 bases from J, the junction contained 5 bases not matched to a gene. The CDR3 is 15 amino acids. The CDR3 nucleotides read TGTGCCAGCAGTTACTCCCGGCAGGGGGCTGGGGAGCTGTTTTTT. As protein: CASSYSRQGAGELFF.

The gene calls are TRBV9 and TRBJ2-2, with unresolved D. Germline V lookup: CDR1 SGDLS, CDR2 YYNGEE. Trimming took off 3 bases at V and 2 bases at J, with 5 bases between the two ends. The CDR3 is made up of 13 amino acids. The DNA of the CDR3 is TGTGCCAGCAGCGCACATAACACCGGGGAGCTGTTTTTT. It codes for CASSAHNTGELFF.

This chain connects TRBV11-2 to TRBJ2-6; D assignment may be TRBD1 or TRBD2 (5 bases each). Trimming left V 5 bases short and J 3 bases short, with 17 bases between. Looked up from germline, CDR1 is SGHAT and CDR2 is FQNNGV. This CDR3 is built from 17 residues. The CDR3 is CASSTYGAFHGANVLTF. CDR3 nucleotide sequence: TGTGCCAGCAGCACTTACGGGGCCTTCCATGGGGCCAACGTCCTGACTTTC. Full variable domain (remainder filled in from reference TRBV11-2 and TRBJ2-6): EAGVAQSPRYKIIEKRQSVAFWCNPISGHATLYWYQQILGQGPKLLIQFQNNGVVDDSQLPKDRFSAERLKGVDSTLKIQPAKLEDSAVYLCASSTYGAFHGANVLTFGAGSRLTVL.

V and J are TRBV6-5 and TRBJ2-7; 7 nucleotides line up with TRBD1. This CDR3 has 16 amino acids. Germline CDR1 is MNHEY and CDR2 is SVGAGI. With 2 bases clipped from V and 1 base from J, the junction kept 8 bases outside the gene matches. The CDR3 DNA sequence: TGTGCCAGCAGTTACGCGGCCACAGGGGTTTCCTACGAGCAGTACTTC. It specifies CASSYAATGVSYEQYF.

This chain connects TRBV5-5 to TRBJ1-2; D unresolved. CDR3 length: 14 amino acids. Germline V gives CDR1 SGHKS, CDR2 YYEKEE (reference sequence). V lost 0 bases and J lost 4, with 10 bases in between. In DNA form, the CDR3 reads TGTGCCAGCAGCTTGGACCACACTTCCTATGGCTACACCTTC. Translated, it gives CASSLDHTSYGYTF. The whole variable domain, remainder taken from reference TRBV5-5 and TRBJ1-2, is DAGVTQSPTHLIKTRGQQVTLRCSPISGHKSVSWYQQVLGQGPQFIFQYYEKEERGRGNFPDRFSARQFPNYSSELNVNALLLGDSALYLCASSLDHTSYGYTFGSGTRLTVV.

The rearrangement joins TRBV7-2 to TRBJ1-1; a possible D gene is TRBD1 (5 bases). The CDR3 contains 14 residues. Trimming left V 4 bases short and J 4 bases short, with 13 bases between. Germline assignment: CDR1 SGHTA and CDR2 FQGNSA. In DNA, the CDR3 is TGTGCCAGCAGCTCCGAAACAGGTCGCACTGAAGCTTTCTTT. Amino acids: CASSSETGRTEAFF.

The V call is TRBV2, the J call TRBJ2-2; tentative D call: TRBD1 (6 bases). The CDR3 has 15 amino acids. The ends were cut back, 2 bases at V and 4 bases at J, with 11 bases in the middle. Germline V gene lookup returns CDR1 SNHLY and CDR2 FYNNEI. The CDR3, as DNA: TGTGCCAGCAGTGAACCCAGCAGGGGCACCGGGGAGCTGTTTTTT. Encoded protein: CASSEPSRGTGELFF.

This clone was counted a single time. The chain joins TRBV6-4 to TRBJ2-3; D is unclear. CDR3 length: 18 amino acids. Trimming shortened V by 2 bases and J by 0 bases, and 18 bases separated the two germline ends. The germline V gene encodes CDR1 MRHNA and CDR2 SNTAGT. CDR3 protein: CASSDPLESNSSTDTQYF. The CDR3 DNA follows: TGTGCCAGCAGTGACCCTCTCGAAAGTAATTCTAGCACAGATACGCAGTATTTT.

The chain carries TRBV7-8 and TRBJ2-1, with D possibly matching TRBD2 (5 bases). The CDR3 consists of 15 residues. The V gene's germline CDR1 is SGHVS and CDR2 FQNEAQ. The V gene lost 5 bases and the J gene lost 6 bases, with 17 bases spanning the gap. CDR3 DNA: TGTGCCAGCAGCCGAGAGAAGAGGGAATTCAATGAGCAGTTCTTC. Residues: CASSREKREFNEQFF.

The gene calls are TRBV10-1 and TRBJ2-2; TRBD1 might be the D (5 bases). The CDR3 sequence is 14 residues long. The V gene lost 0 bases and the J gene lost 6 bases, with 8 bases spanning the gap. Germline V CDR1 and CDR2: WNHNN, SYGVQD (reference sequence). DNA of the CDR3: TGCGCCAGCAGTGAGTCAGACAGACCCGGGGAGCTGTTTTTT. Residues: CASSESDRPGELFF.

The rearrangement joins TRBV6-1 to TRBJ2-4; possible D gene TRBD2, 7 bases. Germline values: CDR1 MNHNS, CDR2 SASEGT. This CDR3 is built from 17 residues. V was clipped by 3 bases and J by 0 bases, with 15 bases between them. Written as DNA, the CDR3 is TGTGCCAGCAGTGACCCGGCGGGGGCGGGAGCCAAAAACATTCAGTACTTC. Amino acids: CASSDPAGAGAKNIQYF.

This clone has just one count. V gene TRBV7-9 combines with J gene TRBJ1-5; the D is unclear. The CDR3 is made up of 12 amino acids. The germline gives CDR1 SEHNR, CDR2 FQNEAQ (reference sequence). The germline V and J ends were trimmed by 3 bases and 4 bases, with 4 bases remaining between them. The CDR3 nucleotides are TGTGCCAGCAGCTTCACGAATCAGCCCCAGCATTTT. Protein sequence: CASSFTNQPQHF.

This clone was seen repeatedly, ten times or more. The V gene is TRBV3-1 (or the pseudogene TRBV3-2), the J gene TRBJ1-4; D is uncertain. CDR1 is LGHDT and CDR2 is YNNKEL in the germline V gene (reference sequence). This CDR3 contains 14 residues. Trimming cost V 0 bases and J 8 bases, with 10 bases left between them. The CDR3 coding sequence is TGTGCCAGCAGCCAAGACAGGATAAGCGAAAAACTGTTTTTT. This sequence encodes CASSQDRISEKLFF.

This rearrangement joins TRBV5-1 to TRBJ1-3; D not resolved. V was trimmed by 4 bases and J by 0 bases, leaving 8 bases between them. Germline V gene data show CDR1 as SGHRS and CDR2 as YFSETQ. The CDR3 runs to 14 residues. CDR3 sequence reads: CASSDLSSGNTIYF. CDR3 sequence (DNA): TGCGCCAGCAGCGACTTGAGCTCTGGAAACACCATATATTTT.